Given below is one T cell receptor (beta chain) in context. Its antigen is as yet unknown. The CDR3 extends over 14 amino acids. V lost 5 bases and J lost 5; bases outside the gene matches: 7. The authors ran a second PCR of 7 to 11 cycles using a sample-barcoded 5' primer and a J-beta primer mix. MiXCR was run by TCRdb on the 5' RACE reads, yielding one entry per CDR3 protein. Found here are 720,000 or so distinct CDR3 sequences, around 41% of them singletons; the top ten hold 30%. This record comes from a study of blood T cells in healthy people across ages. Overall study findings and caveats: Unsorted PBMCs ruled out conclusive naive versus antigen-experienced comparison. Older individuals had lower TCR beta diversity per million T cells (the decline was roughly linear).

Sample: blood. The clonotype was recovered from a man older than 75 in good health. This chain joins TRBV12-3 or TRBV12-4 and TRBJ2-7; 9 bases fit TRBD1. CDR3 sequence (DNA): TGTGCCAGCAGTGCAACAGGGGGCTCGAACGAGCAGTACTTC. It codes for CASSATGGSNEQYF.